The sequence of this T cell receptor beta chain was determined in a study of T cell repertoires in cytomegalovirus infection. Across the whole study: Shared public TCR beta signatures pointed to both CMV infection and a matching HLA type. Regarding the study as a whole: CMV carriers with the relevant HLA were identified by cumulative public TCR beta family frequency. Dominant in the ex vivo response were TCR beta clonotypes restricted by HLA-C and specific for CMV.

MiXCR, applied by TCRdb to the reads, yields one record per CDR3 protein. The sample comprises more than 400,000 distinct CDR3 sequences, around a quarter of which are singletons, and approximately 13% rests with the top ten. The count of this clonotype is one. Its antigen is currently unknown. The CDR3 has 16 amino acids. Per the germline V gene, CDR1 is PRHDT and CDR2 is FYEKMQ (reference sequence). Germline trimming cut 1 base from V and 2 bases from J; bases unmatched to any gene: 5. The genes are TRBV13 and TRBJ2-1; 7 bases align to TRBD2. The specimen sequenced was PBMCs. This clonotype originated in a human donor in good health (CMV status not recorded). Some clones in this sample may be carry-over from other donors' samples. CDR3 DNA sequence: TGTGCCAGCAGCTTAGTGGCTAGCGGCCCCTACAATGAGCAGTTCTTC. Amino acid sequence: CASSLVASGPYNEQFF.